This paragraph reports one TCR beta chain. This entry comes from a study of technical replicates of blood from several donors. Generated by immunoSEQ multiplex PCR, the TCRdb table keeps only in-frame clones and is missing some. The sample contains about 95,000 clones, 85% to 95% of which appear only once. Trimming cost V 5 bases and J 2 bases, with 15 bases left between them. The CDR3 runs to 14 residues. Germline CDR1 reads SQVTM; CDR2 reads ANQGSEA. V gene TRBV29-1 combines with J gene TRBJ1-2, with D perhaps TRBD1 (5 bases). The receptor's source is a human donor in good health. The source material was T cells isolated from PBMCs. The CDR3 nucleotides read TGCAGCGTTTTATCTGTGCGGGACAACTATGGCTACACCTTC. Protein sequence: CSVLSVRDNYGYTF.